This T cell receptor (beta chain) was captured by sequencing in a study of cytomegalovirus exposure and HLA in healthy donors. This CDR3 has 14 amino acids. Germline values: CDR1 LGHNA, CDR2 YSLEER. The V and J ends lost 3 bases and 4 bases, in that order; junction bases with no gene match: 3. Regarding the study as a whole: Fewer N-insertions than the roughly 630-donor mean were reportedly shown by an Asian-associated ancestry cluster in a later analysis.

A note on this clone: What it binds is unknown.

The primer mix had 60 Vbeta and 13 Jbeta primers. The repertoire was sequenced with immunoSEQ multiplex PCR; TCRdb's copy has only in-frame clones and lacks some. The specimen's table records 200,000 to 250,000 clones. Sequences were obtained from PBMCs. This rearrangement joins TRBV4-3 to TRBJ2-3; the match to TRBD1 covers 8 bases. The receptor was derived from a woman aged 30 to 39 in good health and CMV-seropositive. The CDR3, as DNA: TGCGCCAGCAGCCAGGACAGGGCATCAGATACGCAGTATTTT. It translates to CASSQDRASDTQYF.